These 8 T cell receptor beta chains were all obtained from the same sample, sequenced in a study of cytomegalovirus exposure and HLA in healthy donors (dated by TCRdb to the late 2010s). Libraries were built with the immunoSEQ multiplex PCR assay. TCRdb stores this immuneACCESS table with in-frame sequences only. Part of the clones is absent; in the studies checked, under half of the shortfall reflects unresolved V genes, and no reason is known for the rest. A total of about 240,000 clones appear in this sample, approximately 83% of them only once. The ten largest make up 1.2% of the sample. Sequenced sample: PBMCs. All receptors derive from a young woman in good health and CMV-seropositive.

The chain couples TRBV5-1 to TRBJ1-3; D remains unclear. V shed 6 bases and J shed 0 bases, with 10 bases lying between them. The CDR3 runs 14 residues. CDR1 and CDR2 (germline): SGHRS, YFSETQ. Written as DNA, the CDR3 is TGCGCCAGCAAGATGAGCCGCTCTGGAAACACCATATATTTT. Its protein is CASKMSRSGNTIYF.

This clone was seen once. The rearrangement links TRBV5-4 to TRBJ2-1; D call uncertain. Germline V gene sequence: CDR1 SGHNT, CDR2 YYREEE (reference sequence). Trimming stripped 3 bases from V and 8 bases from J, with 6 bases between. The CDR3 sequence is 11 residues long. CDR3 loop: CASSSPDEQFF. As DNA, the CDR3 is TGTGCCAGCAGCTCCCCGGATGAGCAGTTCTTC.

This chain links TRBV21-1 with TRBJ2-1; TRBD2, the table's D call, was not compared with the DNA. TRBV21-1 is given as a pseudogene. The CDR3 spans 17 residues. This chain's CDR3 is CASSKNSSGKSYNEQFF. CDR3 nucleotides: TGTGCCAGCAGCAAAAATTCTAGCGGGAAATCCTACAATGAGCAGTTCTTC.

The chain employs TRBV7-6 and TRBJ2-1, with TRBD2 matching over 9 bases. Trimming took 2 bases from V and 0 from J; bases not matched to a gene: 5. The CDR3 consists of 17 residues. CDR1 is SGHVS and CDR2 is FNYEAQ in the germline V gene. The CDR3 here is CASSLMISGSSYNEQFF. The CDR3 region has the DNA TGTGCCAGCAGCTTAATGATTAGCGGGAGCTCCTACAATGAGCAGTTCTTC. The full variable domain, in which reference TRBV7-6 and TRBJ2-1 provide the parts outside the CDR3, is GAGVSQSPRYKVTKRGQDVALRCDPISGHVSLYWYRQALGQGPEFLTYFNYEAQQDKSGLPNDRFSAERPEGSISTLTIQRTEQRDSAMYRCASSLMISGSSYNEQFFGPGTRLTVL.

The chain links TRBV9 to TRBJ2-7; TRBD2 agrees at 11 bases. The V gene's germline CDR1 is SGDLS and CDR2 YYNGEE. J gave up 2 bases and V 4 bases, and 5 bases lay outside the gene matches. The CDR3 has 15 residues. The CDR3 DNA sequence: TGTGCCAGCAGCTTGGGACTAGCGGAACCCTACGAGCAGTACTTC. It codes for CASSLGLAEPYEQYF.

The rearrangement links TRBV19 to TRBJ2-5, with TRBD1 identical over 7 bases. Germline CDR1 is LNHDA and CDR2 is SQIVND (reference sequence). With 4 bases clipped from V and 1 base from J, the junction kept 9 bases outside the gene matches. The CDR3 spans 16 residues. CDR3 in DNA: TGTGCCAGTAGTAGCTTCCCCAGGGGGATCCAAGAGACCCAGTACTTC. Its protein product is CASSSFPRGIQETQYF.

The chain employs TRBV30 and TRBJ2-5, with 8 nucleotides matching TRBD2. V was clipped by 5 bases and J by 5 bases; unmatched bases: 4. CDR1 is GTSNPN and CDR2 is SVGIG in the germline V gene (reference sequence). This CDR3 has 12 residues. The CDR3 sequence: CAWVPSGETQYF. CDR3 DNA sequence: TGTGCCTGGGTTCCTAGCGGGGAGACCCAGTACTTC.

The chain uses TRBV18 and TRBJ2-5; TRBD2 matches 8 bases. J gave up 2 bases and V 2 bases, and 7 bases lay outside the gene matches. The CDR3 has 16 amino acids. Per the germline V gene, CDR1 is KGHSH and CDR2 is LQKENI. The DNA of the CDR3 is TGTGCCAGCTCACCAGTCCTAGCGGGTTTACAAGAGACCCAGTACTTC. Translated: CASSPVLAGLQETQYF.